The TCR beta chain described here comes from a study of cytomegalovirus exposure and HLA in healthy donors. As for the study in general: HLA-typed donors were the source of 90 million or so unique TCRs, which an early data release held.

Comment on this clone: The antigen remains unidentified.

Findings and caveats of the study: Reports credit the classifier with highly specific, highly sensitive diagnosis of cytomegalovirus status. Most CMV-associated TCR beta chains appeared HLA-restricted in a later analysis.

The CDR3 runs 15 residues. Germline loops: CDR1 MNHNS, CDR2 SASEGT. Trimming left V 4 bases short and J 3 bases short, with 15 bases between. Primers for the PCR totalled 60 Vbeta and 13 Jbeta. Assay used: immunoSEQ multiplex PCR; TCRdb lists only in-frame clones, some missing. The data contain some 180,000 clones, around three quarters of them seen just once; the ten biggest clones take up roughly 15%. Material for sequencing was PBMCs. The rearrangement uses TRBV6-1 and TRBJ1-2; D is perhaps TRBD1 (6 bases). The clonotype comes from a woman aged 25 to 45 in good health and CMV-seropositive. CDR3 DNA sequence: TGTGCCAGCAGTGGAATTACAAAGGGGGACTATGGCTACACCTTC. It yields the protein CASSGITKGDYGYTF.